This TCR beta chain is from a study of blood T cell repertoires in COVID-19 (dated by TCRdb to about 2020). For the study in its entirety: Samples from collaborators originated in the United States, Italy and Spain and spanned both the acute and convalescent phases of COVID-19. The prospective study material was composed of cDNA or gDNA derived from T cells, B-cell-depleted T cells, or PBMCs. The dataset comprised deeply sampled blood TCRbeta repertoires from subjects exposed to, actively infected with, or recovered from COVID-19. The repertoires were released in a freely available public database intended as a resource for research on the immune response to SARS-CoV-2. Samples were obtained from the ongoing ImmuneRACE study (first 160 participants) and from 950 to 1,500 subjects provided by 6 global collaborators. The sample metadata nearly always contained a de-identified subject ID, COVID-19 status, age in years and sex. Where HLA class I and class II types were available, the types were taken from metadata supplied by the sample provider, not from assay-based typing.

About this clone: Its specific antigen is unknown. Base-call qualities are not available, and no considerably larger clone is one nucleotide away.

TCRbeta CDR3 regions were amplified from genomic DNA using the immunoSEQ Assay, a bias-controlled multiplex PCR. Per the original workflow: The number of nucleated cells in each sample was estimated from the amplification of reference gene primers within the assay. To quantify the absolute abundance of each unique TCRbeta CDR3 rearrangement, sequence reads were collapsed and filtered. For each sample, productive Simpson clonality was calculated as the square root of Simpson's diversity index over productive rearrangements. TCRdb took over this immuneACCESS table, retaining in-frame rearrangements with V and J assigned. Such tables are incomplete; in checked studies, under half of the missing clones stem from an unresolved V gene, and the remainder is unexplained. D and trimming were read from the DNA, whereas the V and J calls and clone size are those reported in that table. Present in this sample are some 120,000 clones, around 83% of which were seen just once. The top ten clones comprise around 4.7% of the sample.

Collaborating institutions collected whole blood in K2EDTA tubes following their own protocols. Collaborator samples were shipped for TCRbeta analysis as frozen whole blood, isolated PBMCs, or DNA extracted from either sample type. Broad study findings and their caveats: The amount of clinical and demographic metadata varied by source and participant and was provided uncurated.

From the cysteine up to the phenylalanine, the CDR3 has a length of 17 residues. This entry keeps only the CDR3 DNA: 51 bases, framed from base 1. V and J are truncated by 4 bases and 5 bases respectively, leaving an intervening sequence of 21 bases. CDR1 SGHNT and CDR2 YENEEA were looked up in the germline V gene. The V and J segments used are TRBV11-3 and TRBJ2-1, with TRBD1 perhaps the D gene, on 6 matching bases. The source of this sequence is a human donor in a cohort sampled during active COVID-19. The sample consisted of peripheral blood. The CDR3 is CASSSGPPQGFHNEQFF. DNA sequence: TGTGCCAGCAGCTCCGGGCCCCCCCAGGGGTTTCACAATGAGCAGTTCTTC. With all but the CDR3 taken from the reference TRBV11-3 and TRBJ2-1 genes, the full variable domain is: EAGVVQSPRYKIIEKKQPVAFWCNPISGHNTLYWYLQNLGQGPELLIRYENEEAVDDSQLPKDRFSAERLKGVDSTLKIQPAELGDSAVYLCASSSGPPQGFHNEQFFGPGTRLTVL.